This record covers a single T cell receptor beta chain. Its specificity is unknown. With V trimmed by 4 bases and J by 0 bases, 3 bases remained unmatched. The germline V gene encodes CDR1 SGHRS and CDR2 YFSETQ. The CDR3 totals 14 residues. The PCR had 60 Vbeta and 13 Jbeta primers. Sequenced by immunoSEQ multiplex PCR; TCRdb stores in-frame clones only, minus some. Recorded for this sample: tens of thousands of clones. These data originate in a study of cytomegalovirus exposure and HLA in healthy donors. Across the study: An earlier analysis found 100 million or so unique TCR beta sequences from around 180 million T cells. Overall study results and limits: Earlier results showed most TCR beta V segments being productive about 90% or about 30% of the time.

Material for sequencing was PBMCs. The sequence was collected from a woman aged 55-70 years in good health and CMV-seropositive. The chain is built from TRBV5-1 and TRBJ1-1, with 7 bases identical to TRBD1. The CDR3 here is CASSRDRLNTEAFF. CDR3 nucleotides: TGCGCCAGCAGCAGGGACAGATTGAACACTGAAGCTTTCTTT.